The 3 T cell receptor beta chains given below trace back to one sample, sequenced in a study of blood T cell repertoires in COVID-19. The protocol was immunoSEQ multiplex PCR, while the TCRdb copy is restricted to in-frame clones and leaves out a portion. The table shows just under 35,000 clones, with around 87% occurring only once. Source material: peripheral blood. Receptor source: a human donor in a cohort sampled during active COVID-19.

This chain joins TRBV19 and TRBJ2-1; 8 bases are shared with TRBD1. The CDR3 contains 16 residues. V was pared by 8 bases and J by 4 bases, with 13 bases of the junction left unmatched. Germline V CDR1 and CDR2: LNHDA, SQIVND (reference sequence). CDR3: CASQSRAGGPYNEQFF. The DNA of the CDR3 is TGTGCCAGTCAAAGTCGGGCAGGGGGCCCTTACAATGAGCAGTTCTTC.

The chain couples TRBV5-1 to TRBJ2-5; D uncertain. This CDR3 is 14 amino acids long. V was cut by 0 bases and J by 3 bases, with 9 bases left in between. Germline V CDR1 and CDR2: SGHRS, YFSETQ. The CDR3 region has the DNA TGCGCCAGCAGCTTGGGGAGAACAAAAGAGACCCAGTACTTC. This sequence encodes CASSLGRTKETQYF.

The gene calls are TRBV6-5 and TRBJ1-2; a possible D gene is TRBD1 (6 bases). This CDR3 has 15 residues. Germline V gene sequence: CDR1 MNHEY, CDR2 SVGAGI. The V end lost 2 bases, the J end lost 5 bases, and 15 bases lay between the germline ends. The CDR3 loop is CASSYTLDREYGYTF. Written as DNA, the CDR3 is TGTGCCAGCAGTTACACCCTGGACAGAGAATATGGCTACACCTTC.